This T cell receptor (beta chain) was sequenced in a study of shared clonotypes between healthy human individuals. Only a few counts were recorded for this clone. Its antigen is undetermined. Study results and caveats: What naive subsets generally showed was a larger estimated richness than memory subsets showed.

Per the authors' pipeline: ImmunoSEQ output lacked quality scores and full-length reads, limiting matched filtering. The protocol was immunoSEQ multiplex PCR, while the TCRdb copy is restricted to in-frame clones and leaves out a portion. The D gene and trimming were derived from the DNA, and the V and J assignments and clone size from that table. The sample comprises over a million clones, approximately 76% of which are singletons, and about 1.5% rests with the top ten. Source material: memory CD4+ T cells sorted from blood. Subset of the sample: CD45RA-negative fraction. The TCR originated in a man aged 18 to 29 in good health.

CDR3 nucleotides: TGTGCCAGCAGCTCCTCTGACAGAGACCTATTCAACACTGAAGCTTTCTTT. Translation gives CASSSSDRDLFNTEAFF. The V call is TRBV7-9, the J call TRBJ1-1; perhaps TRBD1 as D (5 bases). This CDR3 has 17 amino acids. V was pared by 4 bases and J by 2 bases, with 20 bases between. The V gene's germline CDR1 is SEHNR and CDR2 FQNEAQ (reference sequence).